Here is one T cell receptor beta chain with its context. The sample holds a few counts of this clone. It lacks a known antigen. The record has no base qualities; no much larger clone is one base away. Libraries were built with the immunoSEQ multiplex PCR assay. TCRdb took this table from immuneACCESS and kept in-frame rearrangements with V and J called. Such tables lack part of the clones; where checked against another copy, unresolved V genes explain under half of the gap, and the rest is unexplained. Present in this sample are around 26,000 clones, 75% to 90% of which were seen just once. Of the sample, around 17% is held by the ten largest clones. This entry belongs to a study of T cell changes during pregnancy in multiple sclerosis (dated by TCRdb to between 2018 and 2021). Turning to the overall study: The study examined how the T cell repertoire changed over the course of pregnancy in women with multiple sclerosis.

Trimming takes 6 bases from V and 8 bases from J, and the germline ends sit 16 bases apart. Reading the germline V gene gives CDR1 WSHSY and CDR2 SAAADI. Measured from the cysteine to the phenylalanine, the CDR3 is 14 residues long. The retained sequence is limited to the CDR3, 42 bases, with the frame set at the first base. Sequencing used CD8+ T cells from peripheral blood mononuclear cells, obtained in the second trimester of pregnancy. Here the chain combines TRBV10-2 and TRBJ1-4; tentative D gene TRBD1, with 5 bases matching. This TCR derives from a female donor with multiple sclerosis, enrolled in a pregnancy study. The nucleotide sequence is TGCGCCAGCAGGGAGGGACTCCGGCGAGAAAAACTGTTTTTT. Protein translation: CASREGLRREKLFF.